A single sample gave rise to the 26 T cell receptor beta chains below, sequenced in a study of a mutant IDH1 vaccine in newly diagnosed glioma. Time point of the sample: week 5, during vaccination. Mutant IDH1 20-mer peptide, at 300 ug, made up each vaccine dose, with topical imiquimod. These receptors' antigens are unknown. Repertoires were generated with immunoSEQ multiplex PCR, while TCRdb's copy carries only in-frame clones and drops some. The sample records about 26,000 clones, roughly 80% being singletons. Sample: PBMCs, taken from a glioma patient whose treatment included an IDH1 peptide vaccine. Every receptor here comes from a man in his forties with glioma. Some clones in this sample may be carry-over from other donors' samples.

The chain uses TRBV15 and TRBJ2-1; D may be TRBD1 (6 bases). There are 16 residues in the CDR3. Germline V gene lookup returns CDR1 LNHNV and CDR2 YYDKDF (reference sequence). With 8 bases removed from V and 0 bases from J, the gap between germline ends came to 17 bases. The DNA for the CDR3 is TGTGCCACCCACAGTCGAGCGGACAGCTCCTACAATGAGCAGTTCTTC. Amino acid sequence: CATHSRADSSYNEQFF.

The chain uses TRBV6-5 and TRBJ2-7; D gene unclear. The ends were cut back, 5 bases at V and 4 bases at J, with 6 bases in the middle. The CDR3 covers 11 residues. Germline CDR1 reads MNHEY; CDR2 reads SVGAGI. CDR3 nucleotides: TGTGCCAGCAGTCTCGGGTACGAGCAGTACTTC. Its protein product is CASSLGYEQYF.

The chain is built from TRBV19 and TRBJ1-1; D remains unclear. The germline V and J ends were trimmed by 2 bases and 5 bases, with 12 bases remaining between them. The CDR3 contains 14 residues. CDR1 LNHDA and CDR2 SQIVND come from the germline V gene (reference sequence). The DNA for the CDR3 is TGTGCCAGTAGTATAACCGAGTGGGGAACTGAAGCTTTCTTT. It codes for CASSITEWGTEAFF.

This clone was detected only a few times. The rearrangement joins TRBV30 to TRBJ2-2, with 9 bases identical to TRBD2. The CDR3 runs to 17 residues. Trimming removed 1 base from V and 6 bases from J; junction bases left unmatched: 12. Germline V gives CDR1 GTSNPN, CDR2 SVGIG (reference sequence). Written as DNA, the CDR3 is TGTGCCTGGAGTGGTACCCGGACTAGCGTCCCCCCCGGGGAGCTGTTTTTT. Its protein product is CAWSGTRTSVPPGELFF.

This rearrangement joins TRBV11-2 to TRBJ1-6, with D hard to call. V lost 3 bases and J 5 bases, leaving 5 bases between the germline ends. CDR3 size: 13 residues. CDR1 is SGHAT and CDR2 is FQNNGV in the germline V gene. The CDR3 DNA sequence: TGTGCCAGCAGCTTCAGCGATAATTCACCCCTCCACTTT. Encoded protein: CASSFSDNSPLHF.

The chain employs TRBV5-1 and TRBJ2-7, with D possibly being TRBD1 or TRBD2 (6 bases each). The CDR3 length is 14 residues. V was shortened by 0 bases and J by 6 bases, with 13 bases between the two germline ends. CDR1 and CDR2 (germline): SGHRS, YFSETQ. The CDR3 reads CASSLAGAYGEQYF. CDR3 DNA: TGCGCCAGCAGCTTGGCGGGGGCCTACGGCGAGCAGTACTTC.

The CDR3 region is CASSPPDKTYEQYF. In DNA form, the CDR3 reads TGTGCCAGCAGCCCTCCGGACAAGACCTACGAGCAGTACTTC. The chain uses TRBV2 and TRBJ2-5, with D possibly TRBD1 on 5 matching bases. TRBJ2-7 explains the end of the DNA better; the J call may be wrong. Germline V gene lookup returns CDR1 SNHLY and CDR2 FYNNEI. The CDR3 spans 14 residues.

The chain employs TRBV9 and TRBJ1-6, with D possibly matching TRBD1 (5 bases). V was cut by 0 bases and J by 6 bases, with 10 bases left in between. This CDR3 comprises 15 residues. CDR1 and CDR2 from the germline V gene are SGDLS and YYNGEE. The CDR3 DNA reads TGTGCCAGCAGCGTAGAAAGGGGAGGTAATTCACCCCTCCACTTT. Translated: CASSVERGGNSPLHF. The full variable domain, rest sourced from reference TRBV9 and TRBJ1-6, is DSGVTQTPKHLITATGQRVTLRCSPRSGDLSVYWYQQSLDQGLQFLIQYYNGEERAKGNILERFSAQQFPDLHSELNLSSLELGDSALYFCASSVERGGNSPLHFGNGTRLTVT.

J is TRBJ1-1 and V is TRBV7-9, with TRBD1 matching 8 bases. V trimming: 6 bases; J trimming: 4 bases; junction bases outside the gene matches: 4. The CDR3 loop spans 13 amino acids. CDR1 is SEHNR, CDR2 FQNEAQ, per germline (reference sequence). CDR3 sequence: CASRSTGGTEAFF. CDR3 sequence (DNA): TGTGCCAGCAGGTCAACAGGGGGCACTGAAGCTTTCTTT. Filled out from reference TRBV7-9 and TRBJ1-1, the complete variable domain reads DTGVSQNPRHKITKRGQNVTFRCDPISEHNRLYWYRQTLGQGPEFLTYFQNEAQLEKSRLLSDRFSAERPKGSFSTLEIQRTEQGDSAMYLCASRSTGGTEAFFGQGTRLTVV.

This chain connects TRBV28 to TRBJ1-5; D is possibly TRBD1 (5 bases). Germline CDR1 MDHEN, CDR2 SYDVKM. This CDR3 has 14 amino acids. Trimming left V 8 bases short and J 3 bases short, with 14 bases between. CDR3 coding DNA: TGTGCCAGCGGGCTTGGGGACTTCAATCAGCCCCAGCATTTT. This translates into CASGLGDFNQPQHF.

This chain connects TRBV11-1 to TRBJ2-1, with a possible D match to TRBD1 (5 bases). CDR1 is SGHAT, CDR2 FQDESV, per germline (reference sequence). The V end was cut by 5 bases, the J end by 8 bases, with 10 bases between. The length of the CDR3 is 12 residues. CDR3 in DNA: TGTGCCAGCAGCCCCCCAGGGTATGAGCAGTTCTTC. Its translation: CASSPPGYEQFF.

The rearrangement joins TRBV5-1 to TRBJ1-3; no clear D. Germline CDR1 SGHRS, CDR2 YFSETQ. The CDR3 totals 17 residues. V was cut by 3 bases and J by 4 bases, with 20 bases left in between. The CDR3 loop is CASSSPPGTDGGNTIYF. The CDR3 region has the DNA TGCGCCAGCAGCTCACCCCCCGGTACCGACGGGGGAAACACCATATATTTT.

The rearrangement links TRBV4-2 to TRBJ2-6, with D unresolved. The germline CDR1 and CDR2 sequences are LGHNA and YNFKEQ. Trimming left V 1 base short and J 4 bases short, with 5 bases between. This CDR3 has 14 amino acids. This CDR3 is CASSQVIGANVLTF. Here the CDR3 DNA reads TGTGCCAGCAGCCAAGTAATAGGGGCCAACGTCCTGACTTTC.

This rearrangement joins TRBV6-1 to TRBJ2-7; D remains unclear. Trimming removed 3 bases from V and 3 bases from J, with 6 bases in between. Germline V gene sequence: CDR1 MNHNS, CDR2 SASEGT. This CDR3 spans 12 amino acids. The DNA for the CDR3 is TGTGCCAGCAGTGACCTCAACTACGAGCAGTACTTC. This translates into CASSDLNYEQYF.

This CDR3 reads CASSLELRGYGYTF. CDR3 nucleotide sequence: TGTGCCAGCAGCTTAGAGCTCAGGGGCTATGGCTACACCTTC. The chain combines TRBV11-2 with TRBJ1-2, with a weak D call TRBD1 (6 bases). Trimming removed 0 bases from V and 4 bases from J, with 9 bases in between. Germline V gene data show CDR1 as SGHAT and CDR2 as FQNNGV. This CDR3 is 14 amino acids long.

The chain carries TRBV9 and TRBJ2-6, with no clear D. The CDR3 has 16 residues. Germline-derived CDR1 and CDR2 are SGDLS and YYNGEE. Trimming stripped 0 bases from V and 2 bases from J, with 9 bases between. CDR3 loop: CASSVGVDAGANVLTF. The DNA for the CDR3 is TGTGCCAGCAGCGTAGGGGTAGACGCTGGGGCCAACGTCCTGACTTTC. Complete variable domain (other parts from reference TRBV9 and TRBJ2-6): DSGVTQTPKHLITATGQRVTLRCSPRSGDLSVYWYQQSLDQGLQFLIQYYNGEERAKGNILERFSAQQFPDLHSELNLSSLELGDSALYFCASSVGVDAGANVLTFGAGSRLTVL.

This chain links TRBV19 with TRBJ1-1; D gene unclear. The V and J ends lost 0 bases and 5 bases respectively, with 10 bases between them. The CDR3 extends over 14 amino acids. The V gene's germline CDR1 is LNHDA and CDR2 SQIVND (reference sequence). CDR3 sequence: CASSIEGWRTEAFF. CDR3 sequence (DNA): TGTGCCAGTAGTATAGAGGGATGGAGAACTGAAGCTTTCTTT.

The rearrangement uses TRBV5-4 and TRBJ2-3; D could derive from TRBD1 or TRBD2 (5 bases each). Germline CDR1 and CDR2: SGHNT and YYREEE (reference sequence). Trimming left V 3 bases short and J 0 bases short, with 14 bases between. The CDR3 is 16 amino acids. CDR3 sequence (DNA): TGTGCCAGCAGCTCAGGGACCGACACTAGCACAGATACGCAGTATTTT. Translation gives CASSSGTDTSTDTQYF.

The chain uses TRBV10-2 and TRBJ2-7, with no clear D. V lost 3 bases and J 12 bases, leaving 12 bases between the germline ends. This CDR3 comprises 11 residues. In germline, CDR1 is WSHSY, CDR2 SAAADI. The CDR3 DNA sequence: TGCGCCAGCAGTGACGGCAGGCCTGGGTACTTC. Protein sequence: CASSDGRPGYF.

The chain links TRBV6-5 to TRBJ1-2; a weak D match, TRBD1 (5 bases). CDR1 and CDR2 (germline): MNHEY, SVGAGI. The V end was cut by 0 bases, the J end by 2 bases, with 13 bases between. The CDR3 consists of 16 residues. The CDR3 loop reads CASSYSRQLKNYGYTF. The CDR3 DNA sequence: TGTGCCAGCAGTTACTCTAGACAGCTAAAAAACTATGGCTACACCTTC.

This clone was seen only once. The CDR3 DNA follows: TGTGCCAGCAGCTTGCAGGGGGTTGGCCATGAGCAGTTCTTC. Residues: CASSLQGVGHEQFF. V and J are TRBV5-4 and TRBJ2-1; 7 positions agree with TRBD1. The CDR3 loop spans 14 amino acids. V lost 1 base and J lost 8; bases outside the gene matches: 6. Germline-derived CDR1 and CDR2 are SGHNT and YYREEE (reference sequence).

This clone is a singleton in its sample. The CDR3 DNA sequence: TGTGCCAGCACCCGGGGGGACACTTTCTACGAGCAGTACTTC. Translation gives CASTRGDTFYEQYF. This sequence joins TRBV28 and TRBJ2-7, with D possibly matching TRBD2 (7 bases). Germline V CDR1 and CDR2: MDHEN, SYDVKM. V lost 7 bases to trimming and J lost 3 bases, with 16 bases between them. This CDR3 has 14 residues.

The chain couples TRBV11-2 to TRBJ2-7; no firm D call. Germline V gene data show CDR1 as SGHAT and CDR2 as FQNNGV. V lost 3 bases and J 0 bases, leaving 12 bases between the germline ends. The CDR3 extends over 15 amino acids. Here the CDR3 reads CASSFYTRSSYEQYF. The CDR3 DNA reads TGTGCCAGCAGCTTTTACACCCGGAGCTCCTACGAGCAGTACTTC.

This chain connects TRBV7-9 to TRBJ1-4, with a possible D match to TRBD1 (6 bases). From germline, CDR1 is SEHNR and CDR2 FQNEAQ (reference sequence). Trimming shortened V by 5 bases and J by 3 bases, and 16 bases separated the two germline ends. The CDR3 totals 16 residues. The CDR3 bases are TGTGCCAGCAGCCCCCGGGGCGGGGGCGCTAATGAAAAACTGTTTTTT. This encodes CASSPRGGGANEKLFF.

The genes are TRBV10-2 and TRBJ2-2; 7 nucleotides agree with TRBD1. Germline V lookup: CDR1 WSHSY, CDR2 SAAADI. V shed 5 bases and J 5 bases; nucleotides not matched to a gene: 11. The CDR3 has 16 residues. The CDR3 DNA follows: TGCGCCAGCAGTAAGGGGGCGCAGGGGCGTACCGGGGAGCTGTTTTTT. It yields the protein CASSKGAQGRTGELFF.

This sequence joins TRBV14 and TRBJ2-7; D not resolved. This CDR3 is 13 amino acids long. V lost 4 bases to trimming and J lost 6 bases, with 13 bases between them. CDR1 SGHDN and CDR2 FVKESK come from the germline V gene. CDR3 coding DNA: TGTGCCAGCAGCCTTACCCGAAGTACCGAGCAGTACTTC. This sequence encodes CASSLTRSTEQYF.